This TCR beta chain originates from a study of T cell responses to AZD1222 COVID-19 vaccine. Findings and caveats of the study: Seropositivity was recorded at baseline in only 5 or 6 AZD1222 recipients.

V lost 5 bases, J lost 11 bases, and 15 bases lay in between. This CDR3 is 12 amino acids long. Sequencing used immunoSEQ multiplex PCR; TCRdb keeps in-frame clones, though not all of them. The table has 120,000 to 150,000 clones, roughly 91% seen once. A remark on this clone: What it binds is not known.

Combined were second doses at about 4 or about 12 weeks. The clonotype originates from an adult who received the AZD1222 COVID-19 vaccine. Source: peripheral blood, taken 28 days after the second AZD1222 dose. The rearrangement uses TRBV12-3 or TRBV12-4 and TRBJ1-1, with a tentative D call TRBD1 (6 bases). CDR3 DNA: TGTGCCAGCAGTACCAGGGGTGAGGGGGCTTTCTTT. Amino acid sequence: CASSTRGEGAFF.